These 10 T cell receptor beta chains were sequenced from one sample in a study of shared clonotypes between healthy human individuals. CD8 cells classed as naive were CD45RO-negative and positively selected for CCR7, excluding terminally differentiated effector memory CD45RA+ cells. Method: immunoSEQ multiplex PCR; TCRdb's copy keeps in-frame clones and lacks some. The table includes around 2,000,000 clones, about 95% detected once. Sequencing was performed on naive CD8+ T cells sorted from blood. The receptors shown here come from a young man in good health.

The CDR3 DNA is TGTGCCTGGAGTGACACCGACAGGGGGAACACTGAAGCTTTCTTT. Translated: CAWSDTDRGNTEAFF. This rearrangement joins TRBV30 to TRBJ1-1, with 8 positions matching TRBD1. Per germline, CDR1 GTSNPN and CDR2 SVGIG (reference sequence). The CDR3 totals 15 residues. V lost 1 base and J lost 1; bases outside the gene matches: 5.

The rearrangement links TRBV19 to TRBJ2-5; 8 bases are a match to TRBD1. There are 12 residues in the CDR3. CDR1 LNHDA and CDR2 SQIVND come from the germline V gene (reference sequence). Losses at the gene ends were 3 bases for V and 10 bases for J; bases not matched to a gene: 4. Here the CDR3 reads CASSIPGGDQYF. In DNA form, the CDR3 reads TGTGCCAGTAGTATCCCAGGGGGCGACCAGTACTTC.

The chain has TRBV4-1 and TRBJ2-3; 12 bases are a match to TRBD1. Germline loops: CDR1 MGHRA, CDR2 YSYEKL. CDR3 size: 17 residues. J gave up 5 bases and V 1 base, and 7 bases lay outside the gene matches. CDR3 nucleotide sequence: TGCGCCAGCAGCCAAGGCGGGACAGGGGGCTGGGGAGATACGCAGTATTTT. Its translation is CASSQGGTGGWGDTQYF.

The chain is built from TRBV7-2 and TRBJ2-7; no reliable D call. V lost 3 bases and J 3 bases, leaving 9 bases between the germline ends. The CDR3 consists of 13 residues. Germline V gene sequence: CDR1 SGHTA, CDR2 FQGNSA. This CDR3 is CASSFGEYYEQYF. Written as DNA, the CDR3 is TGTGCCAGCAGCTTTGGGGAATACTACGAGCAGTACTTC.

V is TRBV27 and J is TRBJ2-5; D remains unclear. The CDR3 consists of 14 residues. V was shortened by 3 bases and J by 1 base, with 9 bases between the two germline ends. Germline-derived CDR1 and CDR2 are MNHEY and SMNVEV (reference sequence). The CDR3 nucleotides read TGTGCCAGCAGTTTCTTTAGTAGCCAAGAGACCCAGTACTTC. Amino acids: CASSFFSSQETQYF.

This clone was recorded only once. V and J are TRBV4-1 and TRBJ2-7; no definite D call. V was cut by 0 bases and J by 3 bases, with 6 bases left in between. The CDR3 is made up of 13 amino acids. The germline gives CDR1 MGHRA, CDR2 YSYEKL. CDR3: CASSQESHYEQYF. The CDR3 nucleotides are TGCGCCAGCAGCCAAGAAAGTCACTACGAGCAGTACTTC.

The chain links TRBV19 to TRBJ2-1, with 7 bases identical to TRBD1. There are 15 residues in the CDR3. Germline-derived CDR1 and CDR2 are LNHDA and SQIVND (reference sequence). V shed 6 bases and J 0 bases; nucleotides not matched to a gene: 5. CDR3 sequence reads: CASRYRDSSYNEQFF. Written as DNA, the CDR3 is TGTGCCAGTAGGTACCGGGACAGCTCCTACAATGAGCAGTTCTTC.

The rearrangement uses TRBV11-2 and TRBJ2-1; 7 bases map to TRBD2. V was clipped by 1 base and J by 5 bases; unmatched bases: 5. Germline V gene data show CDR1 as SGHAT and CDR2 as FQNNGV. The CDR3 runs 15 residues. The CDR3 sequence: CASSLGRTRNNEQFF. CDR3 nucleotides: TGTGCCAGCAGCTTAGGTCGGACTAGAAACAATGAGCAGTTCTTC.

The rearrangement uses TRBV29-1 and TRBJ2-7; no clear D. Trimming stripped 4 bases from V and 0 bases from J, with 10 bases between. Germline V gives CDR1 SQVTM, CDR2 ANQGSEA. The CDR3 is 13 amino acids. CDR3 bases: TGCAGCGTTGTTGGTTCCATCTCCTACGAGCAGTACTTC. Its translation: CSVVGSISYEQYF.

The V gene is TRBV5-1, the J gene TRBJ2-7; D unclear. This CDR3 is 13 amino acids long. Looked up from germline, CDR1 is SGHRS and CDR2 is YFSETQ. V dropped 2 bases and J dropped 5 bases, with 11 bases sitting between them. In DNA form, the CDR3 reads TGCGCCAGCAGCTTTGATCGGGTGGACGAGCAGTACTTC. Translated, it gives CASSFDRVDEQYF.